The T cell receptor beta chain under discussion was sequenced for a study of blood T cell repertoires in COVID-19. Study information: Samples came from the United States, Italy and Spain, spanning acute and convalescent COVID-19. In each case, the material was cDNA or gDNA derived from T cells, B-cell-depleted T cells, or PBMCs.

The length of the CDR3 is 13 residues. Germline V lookup: CDR1 LGHNA, CDR2 YSLEER. With 0 bases removed from V and 7 bases from J, the gap between germline ends came to 10 bases. In the original workflow: Reference gene primers were amplified, and this amplification served to estimate nucleated cell counts. Sequenced by immunoSEQ multiplex PCR; TCRdb stores in-frame clones only, minus some. Clone size and V and J calls were adopted from that table, with D and trimming inferred from the DNA. The table includes about 360,000 clones, about 86% detected once. The sequence was collected from a young man with active or convalescent COVID-19. Specimen: peripheral blood. The chain has TRBV4-3 and TRBJ2-7; TRBD1 is a possible D gene (5 bases). The CDR3, as DNA: TGCGCCAGCAGCCAAGACGTACCAGGGGAGCAGTACTTC. Amino acids: CASSQDVPGEQYF.